The 28 T cell receptor beta chains below all came from one sample that was sequenced in a study of blood T cell repertoires in COVID-19. Sequencing used immunoSEQ multiplex PCR; TCRdb keeps in-frame clones, though not all of them. The data hold under 80,000 clones, with about 88% observed a single time. Sequenced material: peripheral blood. All receptors come from a man aged 65 to 85 with active COVID-19.

This chain uses TRBV6-2 or TRBV6-3 with TRBJ2-7; TRBD2 matches at 10 bases. Per the germline V gene, CDR1 is MNHEY and CDR2 is SVGEGT. This CDR3 contains 15 residues. The V segment lost 5 bases and the J segment 2 bases; nucleotides outside the gene matches: 6. The CDR3 coding sequence is TGTGCCAGCAGTGCCCTAGCGGGAGCTCCCTACGAGCAGTACTTC. Its translation: CASSALAGAPYEQYF.

This clone showed up just once. The chain joins TRBV7-9 to TRBJ2-7, with a weak D call TRBD2 (7 bases). This CDR3 is built from 16 residues. Germline-derived CDR1 and CDR2 are SEHNR and FQNEAQ (reference sequence). Trimming took off 1 base at V and 4 bases at J, with 17 bases between the two ends. Written as DNA, the CDR3 is TGTGCCAGCAGCTTAGGCGGGGGCAGGGTGGGGTACGAGCAGTACTTC. This encodes CASSLGGGRVGYEQYF.

The chain recombines TRBV6-6 with TRBJ1-1, with a tentative D call TRBD1 (6 bases). CDR1 is MNHNY, CDR2 SVGAGI, per germline (reference sequence). Between the trimmed V and J ends, which lost 2 bases and 8 bases, there was a span of 21 bases. The length of the CDR3 is 16 residues. CDR3 coding DNA: TGTGCCAGCAGTTACCGACCGGGGGGGGGCTTGCCCGAAGCTTTCTTT. Encoded protein: CASSYRPGGGLPEAFF.

The V and J genes are TRBV6-2 or TRBV6-3 and TRBJ2-7; the D gene is possibly TRBD2 (6 bases). The CDR3 runs to 16 residues. CDR1 and CDR2 (germline): MNHEY, SVGEGT. Between the trimmed V and J ends, which lost 7 bases and 0 bases, there was a span of 19 bases. Written as DNA, the CDR3 is TGTGCCAGCACCCCCCGGGGAGGCACCAGCTCCTACGAGCAGTACTTC. Translating gives CASTPRGGTSSYEQYF.

The chain links TRBV5-4 to TRBJ1-1, with 8 bases identical to TRBD1. The ends lost 5 bases at V and 8 bases at J; junction bases unmatched: 14. CDR1 SGHNT and CDR2 YYREEE come from the germline V gene (reference sequence). This CDR3 spans 15 amino acids. CDR3 residues: CASRTQGALGVEAFF. The DNA of the CDR3 is TGTGCCAGCAGGACCCAGGGGGCCCTGGGAGTGGAAGCTTTCTTT.

The chain has TRBV6-2 or TRBV6-3 and TRBJ1-2; 8 nucleotides line up with TRBD1. CDR1 MNHEY and CDR2 SVGEGT come from the germline V gene. The CDR3 covers 15 residues. J lost 6 bases, V lost 2 bases, and 8 bases had no gene match. CDR3: CASSYRAGGSDGYTF. The CDR3 DNA is TGTGCCAGCAGTTACCGGGCAGGGGGCTCGGATGGCTACACCTTC.

This chain joins TRBV3-1 (or the pseudogene TRBV3-2) and TRBJ2-4; D is possibly TRBD1 (5 bases). CDR1 is LGHDT and CDR2 is YNNKEL in the germline V gene (reference sequence). The V end was cut by 7 bases, the J end by 0 bases, with 16 bases between. There are 16 residues in the CDR3. The CDR3 loop is CASTPGMGLAKNIQYF. In DNA, the CDR3 is TGTGCCAGCACCCCAGGGATGGGGCTAGCCAAAAACATTCAGTACTTC.

The genes are TRBV15 and TRBJ1-1; 10 bases fit TRBD1. The CDR3 extends over 15 amino acids. The ends lost 5 bases at V and 5 bases at J; junction bases unmatched: 8. The germline gives CDR1 LNHNV, CDR2 YYDKDF (reference sequence). The CDR3 DNA follows: TGTGCCACCAGCCCTCATTGGACAGGGGGTACTGAAGCTTTCTTT. Amino acids: CATSPHWTGGTEAFF.

The chain's CDR3 is CASSPLGGYNEQFF. For the CDR3, the DNA is TGTGCCAGCAGCCCCCTAGGGGGCTACAATGAGCAGTTCTTC. The chain combines TRBV7-8 with TRBJ2-1; D perhaps matches TRBD1 (6 bases). The CDR3 is made up of 14 amino acids. In germline, CDR1 is SGHVS, CDR2 FQNEAQ. The V and J ends lost 5 bases and 3 bases respectively, with 11 bases between them.

The table lists this clone with a count of one. The chain has TRBV27 and TRBJ2-7; 10 positions match TRBD2. J lost 0 bases, V lost 5 bases, and 4 bases had no gene match. The germline V gene has CDR1 MNHEY and CDR2 SMNVEV (reference sequence). This CDR3 contains 15 residues. This CDR3 is CASSPASGGSYEQYF. CDR3 DNA sequence: TGTGCCAGCAGTCCCGCTAGCGGGGGCTCCTACGAGCAGTACTTC.

The chain links TRBV29-1 to TRBJ1-5; 8 bases align to TRBD1. Germline V gene sequence: CDR1 SQVTM, CDR2 ANQGSEA. The CDR3 covers 13 residues. V dropped 7 bases and J dropped 3; count of bases not matched to a gene: 5. This chain's CDR3 is CSAGTGPNQPQHF. The CDR3 DNA is TGCAGCGCCGGGACAGGACCCAATCAGCCCCAGCATTTT.

The chain has TRBV11-3 and TRBJ1-1; the match to TRBD1 covers 7 bases. The V segment lost 0 bases and the J segment 7 bases; nucleotides outside the gene matches: 11. CDR3 length: 16 residues. Looked up from germline, CDR1 is SGHNT and CDR2 is YENEEA. DNA of the CDR3: TGTGCCAGCAGCTTAGATGCGTGGACAGGAGCCAGTGAAGCTTTCTTT. Translation: CASSLDAWTGASEAFF.

The rearrangement uses TRBV19 and TRBJ1-1; no clear D gene. Per germline, CDR1 LNHDA and CDR2 SQIVND (reference sequence). V lost 7 bases to trimming and J lost 5 bases, with 17 bases between them. CDR3 length: 14 amino acids. The CDR3 sequence is CASTQTWGGTEAFF. Written as DNA, the CDR3 is TGTGCCAGTACCCAAACATGGGGAGGGACTGAAGCTTTCTTT.

This clone was seen just once. This rearrangement joins TRBV30 to TRBJ2-7; 9 positions match TRBD1. CDR3 length: 14 residues. Trimming took 3 bases from V and 4 from J; bases not matched to a gene: 7. The germline V gene has CDR1 GTSNPN and CDR2 SVGIG (reference sequence). Here the CDR3 reads CAWSVSGQGYEQYF. The CDR3 DNA follows: TGTGCCTGGAGCGTCTCCGGACAGGGGTACGAGCAGTACTTC.

CDR3 region: CASSWGGDWPQHF. The CDR3 DNA follows: TGTGCCAGCAGCTGGGGGGGGGACTGGCCCCAGCATTTT. The V gene is TRBV5-6, the J gene TRBJ1-5, with TRBD1 as a possible D gene (5 bases). Germline lookup yields CDR1 SGHDT and CDR2 YYEEEE. The CDR3 runs 13 residues. V shed 3 bases and J shed 9 bases, with 13 bases lying between them.

This clone was seen only a few times. V and J are TRBV18 and TRBJ1-5; D might be TRBD1 (6 bases). The germline gives CDR1 KGHSH, CDR2 LQKENI. This CDR3 contains 16 residues. V lost 6 bases, J lost 0 bases, and 15 bases lay in between. The CDR3 nucleotides read TGTGCCAGCTCGCCCAGTGGGGGCGATAGCAATCAGCCCCAGCATTTT. This translates into CASSPSGGDSNQPQHF.

This chain links TRBV19 with TRBJ2-1; 14 bases are a match to TRBD2. Germline CDR1 and CDR2: LNHDA and SQIVND (reference sequence). The CDR3 length is 15 residues. The V segment lost 4 bases and the J segment 4 bases; nucleotides outside the gene matches: 0. The DNA of the CDR3 is TGTGCCAGTAGTAGGACTAGCGGGGGGTACAATGAGCAGTTCTTC. Translation gives CASSRTSGGYNEQFF.

V usage is TRBV7-2 and J usage is TRBJ2-5; 9 positions agree with TRBD1. The CDR3 consists of 14 residues. Trimming removed 5 bases from V and 4 bases from J; junction bases left unmatched: 5. Germline CDR1 reads SGHTA; CDR2 reads FQGNSA. CDR3 nucleotides: TGTGCCAGCAGCCAGGACAGGGGACCAGAGACCCAGTACTTC. Translation gives CASSQDRGPETQYF.

The chain employs TRBV18 and TRBJ1-5; possibly TRBD1 for D (5 bases). Germline V CDR1 and CDR2: KGHSH, LQKENI. Trimming took off 0 bases at V and 2 bases at J, with 17 bases between the two ends. CDR3 length: 18 residues. In DNA, the CDR3 is TGTGCCAGCTCACCACCGAGTTTGGCGGGGGGAGGCAATCAGCCCCAGCATTTT. Translation: CASSPPSLAGGGNQPQHF.

The V and J genes are TRBV7-2 and TRBJ2-5; 10 nucleotides line up with TRBD1. The CDR3 covers 19 residues. CDR1 SGHTA and CDR2 FQGNSA come from the germline V gene. V trimming: 1 base; J trimming: 2 bases; junction bases outside the gene matches: 13. CDR3 amino acids: CASSLVGLGGQGHQETQYF. CDR3 bases: TGTGCCAGCAGCTTAGTGGGGCTAGGGGGACAGGGGCATCAAGAGACCCAGTACTTC.

This chain links TRBV6-5 with TRBJ2-7, with D tentatively TRBD2 (6 bases). The ends were cut back, 5 bases at V and 2 bases at J, with 16 bases in the middle. The CDR3 length is 15 residues. Germline values: CDR1 MNHEY, CDR2 SVGAGI. As DNA, the CDR3 is TGTGCCAGCAGTCCCCGGGGTAGCGGAACCTACGAGCAGTACTTC. Protein sequence: CASSPRGSGTYEQYF.

This chain connects TRBV13 to TRBJ1-2; TRBD1 matches 7 bases. This CDR3 spans 12 amino acids. Germline-derived CDR1 and CDR2 are PRHDT and FYEKMQ (reference sequence). The V gene end was trimmed by 11 bases and the J gene end by 7 bases; junction bases not matched to a gene: 10. The CDR3 coding sequence is TGTGCCCACCGGGGGCAGGGGGGTGGCTACACCTTC. This sequence encodes CAHRGQGGGYTF.

This clone was observed a handful of times. V usage is TRBV12-3 or TRBV12-4 and J usage is TRBJ2-7; perhaps TRBD2 as D (6 bases). CDR3 length equals 13 residues. Trimming stripped 1 base from V and 8 bases from J, with 12 bases between. DNA of the CDR3: TGTGCCAGCAGTTTAGGTGAGGGAGGCAAGCAGTACTTC. It yields the protein CASSLGEGGKQYF.

The gene calls are TRBV6-4 and TRBJ2-7; 8 nucleotides line up with TRBD2. The trim removed 11 bases at V and 0 bases at J, leaving 15 bases unmatched. The CDR3 is made up of 16 amino acids. Germline values: CDR1 MRHNA, CDR2 SNTAGT. The DNA for the CDR3 is TGTGCCCCTCGGGGGGGCGTCCAAAGGAGCTCCTACGAGCAGTACTTC. Its protein is CAPRGGVQRSSYEQYF.

V usage is TRBV5-1 and J usage is TRBJ2-3; D possibly corresponds to TRBD2 (5 bases). V dropped 4 bases and J dropped 3 bases, with 9 bases sitting between them. The CDR3 loop spans 13 amino acids. Germline V gene data show CDR1 as SGHRS and CDR2 as YFSETQ. CDR3 sequence: CASSPRLTDTQYF. The CDR3 DNA reads as TGCGCCAGCAGCCCCCGACTAACAGATACGCAGTATTTT.

The chain recombines TRBV9 with TRBJ2-1; 11 bases align to TRBD2. The V gene end was trimmed by 4 bases and the J gene end by 3 bases; junction bases not matched to a gene: 9. Looked up from germline, CDR1 is SGDLS and CDR2 is YYNGEE. CDR3 length: 17 amino acids. The CDR3 sequence is CASSPPGGTSGYNEQFF. The CDR3 DNA sequence: TGTGCCAGCAGCCCCCCGGGTGGGACTAGCGGCTACAATGAGCAGTTCTTC.

The chain carries TRBV6-2 or TRBV6-3 and TRBJ1-4; D is unresolved. CDR1 is MNHEY, CDR2 SVGEGT, per germline. This CDR3 contains 16 residues. Trimming pared 2 bases from V and 0 bases from J, leaving 10 bases between. CDR3 sequence: CASSYLRGATNEKLFF. CDR3 DNA: TGTGCCAGCAGTTACCTCCGCGGTGCAACTAATGAAAAACTGTTTTTT.

The V gene is TRBV28, the J gene TRBJ2-3, with a weak D call TRBD2 (6 bases). The CDR3 is 15 amino acids. Germline CDR1 MDHEN, CDR2 SYDVKM. V was pared by 6 bases and J by 6 bases, with 19 bases between. CDR3 loop: CASSPGGSGVDTQYF. The DNA of the CDR3 is TGTGCCAGCAGCCCTGGGGGGAGTGGGGTGGATACGCAGTATTTT.